One and the same sample provided the 13 T cell receptor beta chains below, sequenced in a study of blood T cell repertoires in COVID-19. Clones were sequenced by immunoSEQ multiplex PCR, and TCRdb holds only the in-frame ones, with some missing. The table lists about 460,000 clones, around 85% of them singletons. Sequenced: PBMCs or T cells enriched from blood (not recorded which). The receptors come from a woman aged 55-69 years who had recovered from COVID-19.

This sequence joins TRBV6-2 or TRBV6-3 and TRBJ2-7; 8 bases align to TRBD2. Germline values: CDR1 MNHEY, CDR2 SVGEGT. The V segment lost 4 bases and the J segment 4 bases; nucleotides outside the gene matches: 9. The length of the CDR3 is 15 residues. CDR3 DNA: TGTGCCAGCAGTTCAGCGGGGGCGACCCTATACGAGCAGTACTTC. Protein: CASSSAGATLYEQYF.

The genes are TRBV5-5 and TRBJ1-3, with D possibly TRBD1 on 5 matching bases. The germline V gene encodes CDR1 SGHKS and CDR2 YYEKEE (reference sequence). CDR3 size: 13 residues. V was clipped by 4 bases and J by 8 bases, with 13 bases between them. CDR3 in amino acids: CASSRQLPDTIYF. The CDR3 nucleotides read TGTGCCAGCAGCCGACAGCTCCCGGACACCATATATTTT.

Note on this clone: Other DNA variants within this sample encode the same CDR3. The genes are TRBV6-5 and TRBJ1-5; 9 bases fit TRBD1. Germline loops: CDR1 MNHEY, CDR2 SVGAGI. V was clipped by 5 bases and J by 5 bases; unmatched bases: 1. This CDR3 contains 13 residues. The CDR3 DNA reads TGTGCCAGCAGTCGACAGGGGGATCAGCCCCAGCATTTT. Amino acid sequence: CASSRQGDQPQHF.

The chain couples TRBV25-1 to TRBJ2-5; 7 nucleotides align to TRBD1. CDR1 is MGHDK, CDR2 SYGVNS, per germline. The V gene end was trimmed by 5 bases and the J gene end by 6 bases; junction bases not matched to a gene: 9. This CDR3 is built from 14 residues. In DNA, the CDR3 is TGTGCCAGCAGTACCCGGGACAGCAGACAGACCCAGTACTTC. Protein: CASSTRDSRQTQYF. Full variable domain (outside the CDR3, taken from reference TRBV25-1 and TRBJ2-5): EADIYQTPRYLVIGTGKKITLECSQTMGHDKMYWYQQDPGMELHLIHYSYGVNSTEKGDLSSESTVSRIRTEHFPLTLESARPSHTSQYLCASSTRDSRQTQYFGPGTRLLVL.

The J gene is TRBJ1-3, the V gene TRBV3-1 (or the pseudogene TRBV3-2); D call uncertain. V was clipped by 0 bases and J by 2 bases, with 8 bases between them. This CDR3 spans 15 amino acids. The germline CDR1 and CDR2 sequences are LGHDT and YNNKEL (reference sequence). The CDR3 loop reads CASSQDVQAGNTIYF. In DNA, the CDR3 is TGTGCCAGCAGCCAAGATGTGCAGGCTGGAAACACCATATATTTT.

The rearrangement uses TRBV30 and TRBJ1-1, with 12 bases that match TRBD1. The CDR3 covers 15 residues. Trimming removed 6 bases from V and 7 bases from J; junction bases left unmatched: 12. Germline CDR1 reads GTSNPN; CDR2 reads SVGIG (reference sequence). The CDR3 DNA is TGTGCCTGTACTCCCAGGGGACAGGGGGCGAGTGAAGCTTTCTTT. Protein sequence: CACTPRGQGASEAFF.

Comments on this clone: The same CDR3 can be traced to other DNA sequences in this sample. The rearrangement uses TRBV19 and TRBJ2-5; TRBD1 matches at 7 bases. This CDR3 contains 14 residues. The V gene end was trimmed by 3 bases and the J gene end by 5 bases; junction bases not matched to a gene: 6. The germline V gene encodes CDR1 LNHDA and CDR2 SQIVND (reference sequence). This CDR3 reads CASSISGGRETQYF. CDR3 sequence (DNA): TGTGCCAGTAGTATCTCAGGGGGTAGGGAGACCCAGTACTTC.

This clone was recorded once. This chain uses TRBV6-4 with TRBJ1-2; D unclear. The CDR3 length is 16 residues. Germline assignment: CDR1 MRHNA and CDR2 SNTAGT. V was pared by 0 bases and J by 1 base, with 12 bases between. CDR3 sequence reads: CASSDSLRAINYGYTF. In DNA, the CDR3 is TGTGCCAGCAGTGACTCCTTGAGGGCAATTAACTATGGCTACACCTTC.

This chain uses TRBV2 with TRBJ1-5; a weak D match, TRBD1 (5 bases). Looked up from germline, CDR1 is SNHLY and CDR2 is FYNNEI. V was shortened by 7 bases and J by 6 bases, with 19 bases between the two germline ends. The CDR3 is 15 amino acids. This CDR3 is CASIQDRVVGQPQHF. The DNA of the CDR3 is TGTGCCAGCATTCAAGACAGAGTCGTGGGTCAGCCCCAGCATTTT.

This clone has a handful of counts. V and J are TRBV10-1 and TRBJ1-2; the D is unclear. Germline V lookup: CDR1 WNHNN, CDR2 SYGVQD (reference sequence). This CDR3 spans 11 amino acids. V dropped 11 bases and J dropped 4 bases, with 11 bases sitting between them. As DNA, the CDR3 is TGCGCCGGAGTGGGGAGCTATGGCTACACCTTC. Encoded protein: CAGVGSYGYTF.

The chain recombines TRBV19 with TRBJ1-3; possibly TRBD1 for D (5 bases). This CDR3 spans 18 amino acids. Germline V CDR1 and CDR2: LNHDA, SQIVND (reference sequence). V lost 5 bases and J 0 bases, leaving 20 bases between the germline ends. The CDR3 bases are TGTGCCAGTAGTCCCTCTAGGACATACTTTAACTCTGGAAACACCATATATTTT. Its translation is CASSPSRTYFNSGNTIYF.

The chain links TRBV5-1 to TRBJ1-2, with TRBD1 matching over 7 bases. The germline gives CDR1 SGHRS, CDR2 YFSETQ. There are 17 residues in the CDR3. V shed 0 bases and J 3 bases; nucleotides not matched to a gene: 11. The CDR3 reads CASSLEVGGAGHYGYTF. CDR3 in DNA: TGCGCCAGCAGCTTGGAGGTAGGGGGCGCCGGTCACTATGGCTACACCTTC.

This chain links TRBV18 with TRBJ2-1; 7 positions agree with TRBD1. Looked up from germline, CDR1 is KGHSH and CDR2 is LQKENI. V dropped 6 bases and J dropped 4; count of bases not matched to a gene: 12. The CDR3 consists of 16 residues. The CDR3 protein is CASSGTGAMKYNEQFF. In nucleotides, the CDR3 is TGTGCCAGCTCTGGAACAGGGGCGATGAAATACAATGAGCAGTTCTTC. Combining the CDR3 with reference TRBV18 and TRBJ2-1 gives the whole variable domain NAGVMQNPRHLVRRRGQEARLRCSPMKGHSHVYWYRQLPEEGLKFMVYLQKENIIDESGMPKERFSAEFPKEGPSILRIQQVVRGDSAAYFCASSGTGAMKYNEQFFGPGTRLTVL.